This T cell receptor (beta chain) was identified in a study of post-analysis software for immune sequencing data. Background on the study: In terms of disease course, relapsing-remitting, secondary progressive and progressive-relapsing multiple sclerosis were included.

As for this clonotype: Its antigen remains unknown. At one end the junction does not follow the germline gene, possibly because of a read error.

The study, taken as a whole, reports: Samples from one preparation batch, clustered by F measure, grouped strongly together. Patients used five TRBV segments, including TRBV5-6, TRBV5-1 and TRBV20-1, more often than controls. Comparison with controls showed significantly lower normalized Chao1 diversity in multiple sclerosis patients.

This CDR3 contains 14 residues. Germline CDR1 is SGHTA and CDR2 is FQGTGA. The TCR beta cDNA libraries contained unique molecular identifiers. Between 1 and 10 million T cells gave rise to 500,000 to 600,000 cDNA molecules. In TCRdb, the PCR reads were re-called with MiXCR into one record per CDR3 protein. Seen here are hundreds of thousands of distinct CDR3 sequences, roughly 45% observed once, and the top ten hold 9% to 14%. The chain employs TRBV7-3 and TRBJ2-5, with D unclear. The sample consisted of blood. This TCR came from a girl aged 10 to 17 with multiple sclerosis. The CDR3 sequence: CAGSLIGNQETQYF. CDR3 in DNA: TGTGCCGGCAGCTTAATAGGGAACCAAGAGACCCAGTACTTC.